The 24 T cell receptor beta chains listed next were all sequenced from one sample in a study of shared T cell receptors in the human thymus. Here immunoSEQ multiplex PCR was the method, and the copy in TCRdb shows in-frame clones only, minus some. This table holds roughly 660,000 clones, roughly 88% found once. A further study also used this sample, focusing on human thymus T cells.

The sequenced sample was thymocytes. Every receptor here comes from a boy in the first two years of life with a congenital heart defect.

This clone has a single count. This sequence joins TRBV27 and TRBJ2-7; TRBD2 matches at 10 bases. Trimming removed 3 bases from V and 5 bases from J; junction bases left unmatched: 1. CDR1 MNHEY and CDR2 SMNVEV come from the germline V gene (reference sequence). This CDR3 has 13 residues. The CDR3: CASSFTSGNEQYF. The CDR3 DNA sequence: TGTGCCAGCAGTTTCACTAGCGGGAACGAGCAGTACTTC.

V gene TRBV4-3 combines with J gene TRBJ2-3, with TRBD2 as a possible D gene (5 bases). V was trimmed by 0 bases and J by 7 bases, leaving 17 bases between them. The CDR3 totals 16 residues. In germline, CDR1 is LGHNA, CDR2 YSLEER. The DNA of the CDR3 is TGCGCCAGCAGCCAAGAGTTGGGAACTAGAGGGTATACGCAGTATTTT. It encodes CASSQELGTRGYTQYF.

This chain connects TRBV10-3 to TRBJ2-5; 8 bases agree with TRBD1. The CDR3 covers 16 residues. Germline CDR1 is ENHRY and CDR2 is SYGVKD. The V gene end was trimmed by 2 bases and the J gene end by 5 bases; junction bases not matched to a gene: 10. CDR3 DNA: TGTGCCATCAGTGAGGTCCAAAGACAGGGGTGGGAGACCCAGTACTTC. Its protein product is CAISEVQRQGWETQYF.

This chain connects TRBV30 to TRBJ1-1; unclear D gene. The germline V and J ends were trimmed by 7 bases and 4 bases, with 19 bases remaining between them. From germline, CDR1 is GTSNPN and CDR2 SVGIG (reference sequence). CDR3 length: 14 residues. The CDR3 protein is CASNLRAGSTEAFF. DNA for the CDR3: TGTGCCTCCAATCTCCGCGCGGGTAGCACTGAAGCTTTCTTT. The full variable domain, completed using reference TRBV30 and TRBJ1-1, is SQTIHQWPATLVQPVGSPLSLECTVEGTSNPNLYWYRQAAGRGLQLLFYSVGIGQISSEVPQNLSASRPQDRQFILSSKKLLLSDSGFYLCASNLRAGSTEAFFGQGTRLTVV.

The J gene is TRBJ2-2, the V gene TRBV6-5; perhaps TRBD2 as D (5 bases). Germline V CDR1 and CDR2: MNHEY, SVGAGI. V lost 6 bases and J 13 bases, leaving 18 bases between the germline ends. The CDR3 length is 13 residues. CDR3: CASSLGSRSTLFF. The CDR3 nucleotides read TGTGCCAGCAGCCTAGGGAGCCGCAGTACGCTGTTTTTT.

The rearrangement links TRBV5-6 to TRBJ2-5, with D hard to call. V dropped 0 bases and J dropped 5 bases, with 8 bases sitting between them. This CDR3 spans 13 amino acids. Looked up from germline, CDR1 is SGHDT and CDR2 is YYEEEE. CDR3 in DNA: TGTGCCAGCAGCTTGGTTGGAGCGGAGACCCAGTACTTC. Translated, it gives CASSLVGAETQYF.

V is TRBV5-6 and J is TRBJ1-2, with TRBD1 identical over 9 bases. V was clipped by 0 bases and J by 4 bases; unmatched bases: 7. The CDR3 covers 16 residues. CDR1 is SGHDT, CDR2 YYEEEE, per germline. CDR3 sequence reads: CASSLEGQGGVYGYTF. Here the CDR3 DNA reads TGTGCCAGCAGCTTGGAGGGACAGGGTGGTGTCTATGGCTACACCTTC.

The J gene is TRBJ2-1, the V gene TRBV5-1, with TRBD2 as a possible D gene (5 bases). CDR1 and CDR2 (germline): SGHRS, YFSETQ. The CDR3 runs to 15 residues. V was pared by 3 bases and J by 5 bases, with 15 bases between. The CDR3 is CASSSGSRMNNEQFF. In DNA, the CDR3 is TGCGCCAGCAGCTCGGGGAGCCGTATGAACAATGAGCAGTTCTTC.

The chain combines TRBV30 with TRBJ1-3; D gene unclear. The germline V gene has CDR1 GTSNPN and CDR2 SVGIG (reference sequence). The CDR3 is 15 amino acids. V gave up 0 bases and J gave up 1 base, with 10 bases separating them. The CDR3 spells CAWSVRRGSGNTIYF. The CDR3 nucleotides read TGTGCCTGGAGTGTACGTCGAGGATCTGGAAACACCATATATTTT.

This chain joins TRBV5-4 and TRBJ2-1; TRBD1 matches at 7 bases. V dropped 4 bases and J dropped 0; count of bases not matched to a gene: 7. Per germline, CDR1 SGHNT and CDR2 YYREEE (reference sequence). There are 16 residues in the CDR3. CDR3 sequence (DNA): TGTGCCAGCAGCGCTCCCGGGACAGCCTCCTACAATGAGCAGTTCTTC. Translation: CASSAPGTASYNEQFF.

This clone has a handful of counts. V usage is TRBV9 and J usage is TRBJ2-3, with D possibly being TRBD2 (5 bases). This CDR3 is 14 amino acids long. From germline, CDR1 is SGDLS and CDR2 YYNGEE. Trimming left V 0 bases short and J 0 bases short, with 5 bases between. The CDR3 reads CASSVGESTDTQYF. CDR3 bases: TGTGCCAGCAGCGTAGGGGAGAGCACAGATACGCAGTATTTT. Full variable domain (remainder filled in from reference TRBV9 and TRBJ2-3): DSGVTQTPKHLITATGQRVTLRCSPRSGDLSVYWYQQSLDQGLQFLIQYYNGEERAKGNILERFSAQQFPDLHSELNLSSLELGDSALYFCASSVGESTDTQYFGPGTRLTVL.

The rearrangement uses TRBV5-1 and TRBJ2-2, with 11 bases lining up with TRBD2. Unmatched junction bases numbered 7, after V lost 0 bases and J lost 3 bases. Germline V gene sequence: CDR1 SGHRS, CDR2 YFSETQ. This CDR3 has 18 residues. The CDR3 nucleotides are TGCGCCAGCAGCTTGGAGGGGACTAGCGGAAACCACACCGGGGAGCTGTTTTTT. Protein: CASSLEGTSGNHTGELFF.

The V and J genes are TRBV27 and TRBJ2-1; 8 bases match TRBD2. Germline-derived CDR1 and CDR2 are MNHEY and SMNVEV (reference sequence). The J segment lost 1 base and the V segment lost 4 bases, leaving 9 bases of the junction unmatched. The CDR3 length is 17 residues. The CDR3 is CASSSPLAGISYNEQFF. CDR3 DNA sequence: TGTGCCAGCAGTTCCCCGTTAGCGGGGATTTCCTACAATGAGCAGTTCTTC.

The J gene is TRBJ2-4, the V gene TRBV11-2; TRBD1 is a possible D gene (6 bases). Trimming stripped 1 base from V and 2 bases from J, with 6 bases between. The CDR3 consists of 14 residues. Germline loops: CDR1 SGHAT, CDR2 FQNNGV. The CDR3 protein is CASSLGGPKNIQYF. CDR3 bases: TGTGCCAGCAGCTTAGGGGGGCCCAAAAACATTCAGTACTTC.

The chain links TRBV27 to TRBJ2-1, with 7 bases that match TRBD2. Losses at the gene ends were 5 bases for V and 4 bases for J; bases not matched to a gene: 5. The CDR3 contains 14 residues. Germline V gives CDR1 MNHEY, CDR2 SMNVEV (reference sequence). The CDR3, as DNA: TGTGCCAGCAGTCCTCAGGGAGGGTACAATGAGCAGTTCTTC. Protein product: CASSPQGGYNEQFF.

This rearrangement joins TRBV19 to TRBJ2-2, with 9 bases aligning to TRBD2. Germline V lookup: CDR1 LNHDA, CDR2 SQIVND (reference sequence). V gave up 1 base and J gave up 3 bases; unmatched junction bases: 15. This CDR3 is built from 20 residues. CDR3 sequence: CASSIGKTSGGRAHTGELFF. CDR3 nucleotides: TGTGCCAGTAGTATAGGGAAAACTAGCGGCGGGAGGGCGCACACCGGGGAGCTGTTTTTT. The whole variable domain, remainder taken from reference TRBV19 and TRBJ2-2, is DGGITQSPKYLFRKEGQNVTLSCEQNLNHDAMYWYRQDPGQGLRLIYYSQIVNDFQKGDIAEGYSVSREKKESFPLTVTSAQKNPTAFYLCASSIGKTSGGRAHTGELFFGEGSRLTVL.

Notes on this clone: At one of its ends the junction is not consistent with the germline gene, which may arise from a read error. The chain has TRBV28 and TRBJ1-2, with D uncertain. CDR1 is MDHEN and CDR2 is SYDVKM in the germline V gene. The CDR3 has 10 amino acids. The CDR3 region has the DNA TGTGCCACCGCTAACTGTGGCTACACCTTC. Protein sequence: CATANCGYTF.

The chain has TRBV4-2 and TRBJ2-7; D may be TRBD1 (5 bases). Germline-derived CDR1 and CDR2 are LGHNA and YNFKEQ. This CDR3 has 13 residues. Trimming removed 0 bases from V and 5 bases from J, with 8 bases in between. DNA for the CDR3: TGTGCCAGCAGCCAAGATAAGGGGAACGAGCAGTACTTC. Translation: CASSQDKGNEQYF.

J is TRBJ1-2 and V is TRBV29-1; 7 nucleotides line up with TRBD1. The CDR3 has 13 amino acids. With V trimmed by 4 bases and J by 4 bases, 6 bases remained unmatched. Germline V gene lookup returns CDR1 SQVTM and CDR2 ANQGSEA. The CDR3 coding sequence is TGCAGCGTTGTCGGACAGGCGGTCTATGGCTACACCTTC. This gives the protein CSVVGQAVYGYTF.

The chain's CDR3 is CASSTLGAGGPVGQFF. The CDR3 nucleotides are TGTGCCAGCAGCACCCTGGGGGCAGGCGGTCCCGTGGGGCAGTTCTTC. This chain links TRBV11-3 with TRBJ2-1, with a weak D call TRBD1 (6 bases). The germline gives CDR1 SGHNT, CDR2 YENEEA. The CDR3 contains 16 residues. With 5 bases removed from V and 12 bases from J, the gap between germline ends came to 26 bases.

The chain recombines TRBV6-1 with TRBJ1-5, with unresolved D. CDR1 and CDR2 from the germline V gene are MNHNS and SASEGT. This CDR3 has 16 amino acids. V lost 1 base and J 0 bases, leaving 10 bases between the germline ends. The CDR3 region has the DNA TGTGCCAGCAGTGAAGAGGCCCCGGGTAGCAATCAGCCCCAGCATTTT. It translates to CASSEEAPGSNQPQHF.

The rearrangement links TRBV4-3 to TRBJ1-1; 8 bases map to TRBD1. After removal of 3 bases from V and 6 bases from J, the junction contained 9 bases not matched to a gene. From germline, CDR1 is LGHNA and CDR2 YSLEER. The CDR3 is 15 amino acids. In DNA form, the CDR3 reads TGCGCCAGCAGCCACAACCCAGGGGGCGGCTCTGAAGCTTTCTTT. Encoded protein: CASSHNPGGGSEAFF.

The genes are TRBV25-1 and TRBJ2-1; possibly TRBD1 for D (5 bases). This CDR3 is built from 14 residues. V lost 1 base and J lost 8, with 12 bases in between. Germline V gene sequence: CDR1 MGHDK, CDR2 SYGVNS. CDR3: CASSESWGPHEQFF. The CDR3 DNA reads as TGTGCCAGCAGTGAATCATGGGGCCCCCATGAGCAGTTCTTC.

J is TRBJ2-7 and V is TRBV5-1, with no clear D. The CDR3 contains 12 residues. The V gene's germline CDR1 is SGHRS and CDR2 YFSETQ. V lost 3 bases and J 0 bases, leaving 4 bases between the germline ends. CDR3 protein: CASSYSSYEQYF. CDR3 nucleotide sequence: TGCGCCAGCAGCTACAGCTCCTACGAGCAGTACTTC.